This TCR beta chain was obtained from a study of long-term antiretroviral therapy in people with HIV. A word on this clone: The antigen is undetermined.

Survey level was the resolution at which the v3.0 immunoSEQ assay ran. Method: immunoSEQ multiplex PCR; TCRdb's copy keeps in-frame clones and lacks some. This sample yields about 31,000 clones, of which 75% to 85% are seen a single time; approximately 2.9% belongs to the top ten. Germline V lookup: CDR1 SEHNR, CDR2 FQNEAQ (reference sequence). The CDR3 extends over 14 amino acids. The V gene lost 5 bases and the J gene lost 5 bases, with 13 bases spanning the gap. Study results and caveats: Information on adherence to ART, viral resistance or therapy changes was unavailable.

The clonotype was recovered from a man younger than 30 with HIV. Sequences were derived from unsorted PBMCs, sampled 1.9 years after starting antiretroviral therapy. The chain has TRBV7-9 and TRBJ1-5, with a possible D match to TRBD1 (6 bases). CDR3 region: CASSGGSGDQPQHF. The DNA of the CDR3 is TGTGCCAGCAGCGGAGGGTCAGGGGATCAGCCCCAGCATTTT.